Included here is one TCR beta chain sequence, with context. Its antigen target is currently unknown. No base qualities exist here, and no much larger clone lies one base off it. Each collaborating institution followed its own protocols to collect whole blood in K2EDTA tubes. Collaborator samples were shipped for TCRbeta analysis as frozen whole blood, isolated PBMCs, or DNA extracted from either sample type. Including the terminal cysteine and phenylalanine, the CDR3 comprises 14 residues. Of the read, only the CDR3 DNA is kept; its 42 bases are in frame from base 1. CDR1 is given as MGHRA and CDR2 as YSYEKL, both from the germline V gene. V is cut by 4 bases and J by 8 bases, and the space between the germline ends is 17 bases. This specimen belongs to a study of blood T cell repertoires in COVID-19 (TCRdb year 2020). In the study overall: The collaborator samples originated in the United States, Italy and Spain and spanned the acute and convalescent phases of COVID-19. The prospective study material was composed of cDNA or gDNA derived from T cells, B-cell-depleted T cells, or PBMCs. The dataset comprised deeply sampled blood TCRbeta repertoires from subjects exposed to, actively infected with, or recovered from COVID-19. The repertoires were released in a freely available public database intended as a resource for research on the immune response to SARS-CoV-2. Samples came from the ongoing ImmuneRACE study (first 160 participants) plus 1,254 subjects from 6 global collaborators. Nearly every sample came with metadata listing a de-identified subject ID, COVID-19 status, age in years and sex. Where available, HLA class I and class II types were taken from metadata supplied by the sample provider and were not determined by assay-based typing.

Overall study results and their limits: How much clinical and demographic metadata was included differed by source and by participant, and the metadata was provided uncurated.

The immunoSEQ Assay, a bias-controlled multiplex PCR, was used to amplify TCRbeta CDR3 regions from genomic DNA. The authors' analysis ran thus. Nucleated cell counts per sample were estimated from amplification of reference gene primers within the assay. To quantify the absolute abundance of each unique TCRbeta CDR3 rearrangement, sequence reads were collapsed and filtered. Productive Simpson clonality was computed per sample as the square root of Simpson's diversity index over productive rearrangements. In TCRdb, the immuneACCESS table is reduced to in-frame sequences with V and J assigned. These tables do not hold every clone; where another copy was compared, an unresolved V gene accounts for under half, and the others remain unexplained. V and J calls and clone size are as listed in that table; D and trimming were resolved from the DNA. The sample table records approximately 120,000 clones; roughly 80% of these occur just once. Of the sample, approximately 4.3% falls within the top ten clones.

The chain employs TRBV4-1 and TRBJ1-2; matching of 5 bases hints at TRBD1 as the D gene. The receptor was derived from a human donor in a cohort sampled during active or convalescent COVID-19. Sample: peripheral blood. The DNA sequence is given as TGCGCCAGCAGCCCTCAGTGGGCCCAGGGAGGCTACACCTTC. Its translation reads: CASSPQWAQGGYTF.